Listed here is a single TCR beta chain. Its antigen is unknown. This record belongs to a study of siplizumab effects on memory and regulatory T cells. Study findings and constraints: A major contribution to the alloresponse seemed to be made by naive T cells, which seemed more diverse than memory cells. Sequences that were alloreactive and traceable to unstimulated CD4+ memory cells were significantly reduced by siplizumab.

TCRdb's copy holds only in-frame clones and misses some; the assay was immunoSEQ multiplex PCR. The sample has more than 95,000 clones; around 94% are singletons. CDR1 LNHDA and CDR2 SQIVND come from the germline V gene (reference sequence). The CDR3 loop spans 13 amino acids. V was clipped by 8 bases and J by 3 bases, with 13 bases between them. This sequence joins TRBV19 and TRBJ1-1, with D unclear. The receptor was isolated from a human donor in good health. The sequenced sample consisted of non-Treg CD4+ T cells sorted from blood. The CDR3 is CASRPRRDTEAFF. CDR3 bases: TGTGCCAGTCGACCCCGTCGGGACACTGAAGCTTTCTTT.